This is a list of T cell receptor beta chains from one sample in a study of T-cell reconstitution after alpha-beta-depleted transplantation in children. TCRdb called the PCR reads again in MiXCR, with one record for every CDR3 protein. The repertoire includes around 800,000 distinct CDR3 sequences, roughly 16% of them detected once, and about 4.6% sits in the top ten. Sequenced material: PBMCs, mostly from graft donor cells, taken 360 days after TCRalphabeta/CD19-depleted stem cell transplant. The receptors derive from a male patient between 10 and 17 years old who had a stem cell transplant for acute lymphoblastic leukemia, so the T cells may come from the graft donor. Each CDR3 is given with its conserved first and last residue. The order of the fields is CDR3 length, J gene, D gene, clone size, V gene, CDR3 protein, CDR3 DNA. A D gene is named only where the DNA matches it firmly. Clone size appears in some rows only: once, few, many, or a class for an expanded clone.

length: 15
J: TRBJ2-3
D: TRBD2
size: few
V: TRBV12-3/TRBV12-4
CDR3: CASRGLAGGLNTQYF
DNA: TGTGCCAGCAGAGGACTAGCGGGAGGTCTAAATACGCAGTATTTT

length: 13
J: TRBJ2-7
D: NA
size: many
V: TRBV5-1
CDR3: CASSFGSTYEQYF
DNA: TGCGCCAGCAGCTTTGGCAGTACCTACGAGCAGTACTTC

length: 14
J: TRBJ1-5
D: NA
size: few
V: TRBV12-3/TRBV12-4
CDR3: CASSFDRQNQPQHF
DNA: TGTGCCAGCAGTTTCGACAGGCAAAATCAGCCCCAGCATTTT

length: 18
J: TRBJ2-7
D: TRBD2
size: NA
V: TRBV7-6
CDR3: CASSLGLAGVEGSYEQYF
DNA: TGTGCCAGCAGCTTGGGACTAGCGGGAGTAGAAGGGTCCTACGAGCAGTACTTC

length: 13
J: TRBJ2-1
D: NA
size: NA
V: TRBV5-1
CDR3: CASSRQGDNEQFF
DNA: TGCGCCAGCTCTAGGCAGGGAGACAATGAGCAGTTCTTC

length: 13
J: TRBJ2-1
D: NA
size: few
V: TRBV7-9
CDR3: CASSLSGRWGQFF
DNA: TGTGCCAGCAGCTTATCCGGGCGGTGGGGGCAGTTCTTC

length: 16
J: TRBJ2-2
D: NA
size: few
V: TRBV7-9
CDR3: CASSLVPTTSTGELFF
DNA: TGTGCCAGCAGCTTAGTCCCCACTACTTCCACCGGGGAGCTGTTTTTT

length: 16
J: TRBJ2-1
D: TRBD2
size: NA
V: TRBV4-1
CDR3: CASSQRTRSSYNEQFF
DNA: TGCGCCAGCAGCCAGCGGACTAGAAGCTCCTACAATGAGCAGTTCTTC

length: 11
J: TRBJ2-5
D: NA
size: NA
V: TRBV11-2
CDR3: CASSLVWTQYF
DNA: TGTGCCAGCAGCTTAGTATGGACCCAGTACTTC

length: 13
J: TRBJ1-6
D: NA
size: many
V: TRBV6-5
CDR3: CASSFDRSSPLHF
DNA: TGTGCCAGCAGTTTCGACCGGTCTTCACCCCTCCACTTT

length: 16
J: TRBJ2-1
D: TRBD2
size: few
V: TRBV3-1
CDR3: CASSQGRGRAGNEQFF
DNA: TGTGCCAGCAGCCAAGGCCGCGGGAGGGCCGGCAATGAGCAGTTCTTC

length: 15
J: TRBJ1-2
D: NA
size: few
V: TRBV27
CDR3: CASSSTSGPPYGYTF
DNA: TGTGCCAGCAGTTCGACCTCCGGACCCCCTTATGGCTACACCTTC

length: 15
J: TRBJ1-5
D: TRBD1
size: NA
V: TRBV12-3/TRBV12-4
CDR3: CASSPTGAGNQPQHF
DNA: TGTGCCAGCAGTCCCACAGGGGCCGGCAATCAGCCCCAGCATTTT

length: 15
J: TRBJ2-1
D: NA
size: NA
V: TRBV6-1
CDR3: CASSRISSSYNEQFF
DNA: TGTGCCAGCAGCCGTATCTCTAGCTCCTACAATGAGCAGTTCTTC

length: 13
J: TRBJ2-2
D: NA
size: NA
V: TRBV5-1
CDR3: CASPLSAAGELFF
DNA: TGCGCCAGCCCCCTGTCGGCTGCCGGGGAGCTGTTTTTT

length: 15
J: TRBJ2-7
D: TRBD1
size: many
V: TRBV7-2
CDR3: CASSSGQGSSYEQYF
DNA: TGTGCCAGCAGCTCGGGACAGGGAAGCTCCTACGAGCAGTACTTC

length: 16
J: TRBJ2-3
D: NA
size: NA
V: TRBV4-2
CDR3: CASSQDSPASTDTQYF
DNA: TGTGCCAGCAGCCAAGATTCGCCAGCCAGCACAGATACGCAGTATTTT

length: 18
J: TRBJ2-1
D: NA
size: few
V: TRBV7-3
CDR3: CASSLITPETGPTNEQFF
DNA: TGTGCCAGCAGCTTAATTACCCCCGAGACAGGCCCAACCAATGAGCAGTTCTTC